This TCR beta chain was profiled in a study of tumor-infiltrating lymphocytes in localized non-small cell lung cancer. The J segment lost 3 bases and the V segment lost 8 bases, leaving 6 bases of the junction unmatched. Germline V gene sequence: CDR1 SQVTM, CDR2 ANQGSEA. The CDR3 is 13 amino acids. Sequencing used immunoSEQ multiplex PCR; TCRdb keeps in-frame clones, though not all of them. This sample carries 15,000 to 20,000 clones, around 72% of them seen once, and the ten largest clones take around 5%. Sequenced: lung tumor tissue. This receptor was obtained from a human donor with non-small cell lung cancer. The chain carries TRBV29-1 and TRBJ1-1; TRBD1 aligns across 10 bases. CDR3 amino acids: CSTWTGGYTEAFF. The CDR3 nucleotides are TGCAGCACCTGGACAGGGGGGTACACTGAAGCTTTCTTT.